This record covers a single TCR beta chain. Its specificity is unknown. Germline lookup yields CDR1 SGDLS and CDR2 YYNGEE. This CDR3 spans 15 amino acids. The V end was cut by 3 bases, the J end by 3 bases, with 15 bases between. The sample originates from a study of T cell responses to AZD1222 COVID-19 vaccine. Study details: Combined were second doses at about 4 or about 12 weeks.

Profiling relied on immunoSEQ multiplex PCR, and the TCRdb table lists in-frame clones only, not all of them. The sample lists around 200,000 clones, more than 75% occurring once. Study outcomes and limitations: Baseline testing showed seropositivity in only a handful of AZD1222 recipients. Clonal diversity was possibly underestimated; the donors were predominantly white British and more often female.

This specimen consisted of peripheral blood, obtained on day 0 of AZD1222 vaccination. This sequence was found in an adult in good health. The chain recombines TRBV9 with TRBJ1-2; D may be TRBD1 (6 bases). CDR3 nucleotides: TGTGCCAGCAGCGCCCTGGGCAGGGGAGACTATGGCTACACCTTC. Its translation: CASSALGRGDYGYTF.